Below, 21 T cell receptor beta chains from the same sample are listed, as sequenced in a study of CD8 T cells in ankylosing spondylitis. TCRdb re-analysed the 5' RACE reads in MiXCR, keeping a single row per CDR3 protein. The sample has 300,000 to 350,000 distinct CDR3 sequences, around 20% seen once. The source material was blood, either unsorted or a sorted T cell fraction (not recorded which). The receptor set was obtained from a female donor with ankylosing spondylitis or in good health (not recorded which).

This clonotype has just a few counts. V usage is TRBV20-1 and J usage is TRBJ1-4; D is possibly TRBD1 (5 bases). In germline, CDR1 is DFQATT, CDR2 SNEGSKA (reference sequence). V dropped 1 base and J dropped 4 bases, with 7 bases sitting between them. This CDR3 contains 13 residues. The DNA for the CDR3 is TGCAGTGCTAGAGGGGACGATAATGAAAAACTGTTTTTT. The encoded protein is CSARGDDNEKLFF.

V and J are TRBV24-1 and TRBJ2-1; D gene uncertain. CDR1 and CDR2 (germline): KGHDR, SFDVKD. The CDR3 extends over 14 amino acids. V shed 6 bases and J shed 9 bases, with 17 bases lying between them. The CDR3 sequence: CATSNPSSGVEQFF. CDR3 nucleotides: TGTGCCACCAGTAACCCAAGCAGTGGCGTTGAGCAGTTCTTC.

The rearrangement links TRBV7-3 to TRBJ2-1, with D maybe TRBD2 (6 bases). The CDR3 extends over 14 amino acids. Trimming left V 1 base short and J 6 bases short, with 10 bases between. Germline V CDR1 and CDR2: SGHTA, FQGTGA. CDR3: CASSLNGDSNEQFF. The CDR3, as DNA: TGTGCCAGCAGCTTAAACGGGGACTCCAATGAGCAGTTCTTC.

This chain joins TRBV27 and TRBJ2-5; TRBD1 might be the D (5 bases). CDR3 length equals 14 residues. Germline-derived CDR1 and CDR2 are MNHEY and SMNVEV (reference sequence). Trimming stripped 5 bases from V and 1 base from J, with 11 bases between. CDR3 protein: CASSHRTSQETQYF. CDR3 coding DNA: TGTGCCAGCAGTCATCGGACAAGCCAAGAGACCCAGTACTTC.

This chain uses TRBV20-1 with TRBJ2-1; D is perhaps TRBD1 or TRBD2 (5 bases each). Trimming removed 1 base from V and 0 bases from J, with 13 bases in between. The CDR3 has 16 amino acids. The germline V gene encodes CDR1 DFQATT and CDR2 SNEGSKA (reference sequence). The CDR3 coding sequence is TGCAGTGCTAGAGGGTCGGGGCAAGCCTCCTACAATGAGCAGTTCTTC. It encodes CSARGSGQASYNEQFF.

CDR3 coding DNA: TGCGCCAGTACTTTTGGGGACACCCTCGTCGAGCAGTACTTC. This codes for CASTFGDTLVEQYF. The chain combines TRBV5-1 with TRBJ2-7; possible D gene TRBD1, 6 bases. In germline, CDR1 is SGHRS, CDR2 YFSETQ. V lost 8 bases and J 6 bases, leaving 21 bases between the germline ends. This CDR3 spans 14 amino acids.

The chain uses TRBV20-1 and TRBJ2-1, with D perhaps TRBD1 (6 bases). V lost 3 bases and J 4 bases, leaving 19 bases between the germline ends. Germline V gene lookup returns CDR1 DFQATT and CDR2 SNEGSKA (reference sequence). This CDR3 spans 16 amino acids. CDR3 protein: CSASPPGQVKYNEQFF. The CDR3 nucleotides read TGCAGTGCTAGCCCCCCGGGACAAGTGAAATACAATGAGCAGTTCTTC.

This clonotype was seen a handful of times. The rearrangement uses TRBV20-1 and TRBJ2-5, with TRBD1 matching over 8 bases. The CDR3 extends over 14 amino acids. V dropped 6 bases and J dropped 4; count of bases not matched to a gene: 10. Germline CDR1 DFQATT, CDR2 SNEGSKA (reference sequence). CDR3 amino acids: CSAQGALGGETQYF. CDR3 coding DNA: TGCAGTGCCCAGGGGGCTCTAGGAGGAGAGACCCAGTACTTC.

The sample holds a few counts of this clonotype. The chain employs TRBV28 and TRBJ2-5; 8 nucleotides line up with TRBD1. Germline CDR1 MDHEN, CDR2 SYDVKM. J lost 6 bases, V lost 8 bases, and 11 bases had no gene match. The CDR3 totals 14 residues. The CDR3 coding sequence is TGTGCCAGCGTGCCACAGGGGGTTCGGAAGACCCAGTACTTC. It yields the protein CASVPQGVRKTQYF.

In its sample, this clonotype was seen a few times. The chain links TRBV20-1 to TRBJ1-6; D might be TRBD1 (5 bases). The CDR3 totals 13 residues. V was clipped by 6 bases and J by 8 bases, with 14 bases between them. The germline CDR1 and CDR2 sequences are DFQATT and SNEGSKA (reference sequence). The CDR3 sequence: CSAVTGGDSPLHF. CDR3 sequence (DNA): TGCAGTGCGGTTACAGGAGGGGATTCACCCCTCCACTTT.

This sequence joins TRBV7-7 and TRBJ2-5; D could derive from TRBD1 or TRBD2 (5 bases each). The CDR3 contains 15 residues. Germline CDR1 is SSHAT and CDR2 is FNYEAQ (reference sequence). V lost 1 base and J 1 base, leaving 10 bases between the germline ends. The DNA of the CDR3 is TGTGCCAGCAGCTTAGGAGGGGCCATCCAAGAGACCCAGTACTTC. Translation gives CASSLGGAIQETQYF.

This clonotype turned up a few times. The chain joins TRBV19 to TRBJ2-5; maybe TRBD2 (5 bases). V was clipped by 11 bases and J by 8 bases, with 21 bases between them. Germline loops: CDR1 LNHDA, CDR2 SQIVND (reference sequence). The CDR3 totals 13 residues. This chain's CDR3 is CAVCWTGRRTQYF. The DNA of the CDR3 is TGTGCCGTGTGCTGGACGGGAAGGCGAACCCAGTACTTC.

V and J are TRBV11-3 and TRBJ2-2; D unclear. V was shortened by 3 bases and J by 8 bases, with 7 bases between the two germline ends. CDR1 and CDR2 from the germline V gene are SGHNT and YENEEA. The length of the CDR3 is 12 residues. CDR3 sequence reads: CASSFPWGELFF. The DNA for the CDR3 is TGTGCCAGCAGCTTCCCTTGGGGGGAGCTGTTTTTT.

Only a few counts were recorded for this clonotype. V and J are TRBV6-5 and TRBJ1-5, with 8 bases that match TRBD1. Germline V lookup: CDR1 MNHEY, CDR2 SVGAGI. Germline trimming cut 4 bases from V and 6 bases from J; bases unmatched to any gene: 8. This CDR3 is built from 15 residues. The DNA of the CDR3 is TGTGCCAGCAGTTCCACAGGGGGTTCTGGTCAGCCCCAGCATTTT. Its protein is CASSSTGGSGQPQHF.

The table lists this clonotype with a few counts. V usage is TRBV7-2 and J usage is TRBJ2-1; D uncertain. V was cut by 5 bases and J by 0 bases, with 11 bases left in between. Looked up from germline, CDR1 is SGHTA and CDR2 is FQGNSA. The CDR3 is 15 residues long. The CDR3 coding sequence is TGTGCCAGCAGCACCGGGTTAAGCTCCTACAATGAGCAGTTCTTC. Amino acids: CASSTGLSSYNEQFF.

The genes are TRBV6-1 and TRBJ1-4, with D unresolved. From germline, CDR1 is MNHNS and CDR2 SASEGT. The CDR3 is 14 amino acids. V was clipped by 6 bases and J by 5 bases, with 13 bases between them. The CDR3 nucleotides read TGTGCCAGCAGCCGATCCGGCCAAAATGAAAAACTGTTTTTT. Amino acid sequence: CASSRSGQNEKLFF.

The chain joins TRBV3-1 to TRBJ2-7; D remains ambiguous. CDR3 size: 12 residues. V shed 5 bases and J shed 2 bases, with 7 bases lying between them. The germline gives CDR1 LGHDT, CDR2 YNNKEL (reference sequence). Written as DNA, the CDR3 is TGTGCCAGCAGCGTTGACACCTACGAGCAGTACTTC. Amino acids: CASSVDTYEQYF.

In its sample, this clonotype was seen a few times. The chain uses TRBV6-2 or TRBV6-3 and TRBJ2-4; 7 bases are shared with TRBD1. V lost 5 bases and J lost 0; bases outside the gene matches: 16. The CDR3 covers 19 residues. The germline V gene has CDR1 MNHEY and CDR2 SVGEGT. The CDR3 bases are TGTGCCAGCAGTATCGCCGGGACAGCCGCCGTGATAGCCAAAAACATTCAGTACTTC. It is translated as CASSIAGTAAVIAKNIQYF.

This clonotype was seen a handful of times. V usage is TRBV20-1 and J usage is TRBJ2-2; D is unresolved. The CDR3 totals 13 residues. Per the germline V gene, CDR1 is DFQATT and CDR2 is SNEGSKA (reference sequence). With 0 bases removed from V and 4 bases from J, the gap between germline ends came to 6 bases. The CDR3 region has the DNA TGCAGTGCTAGAGATCTCGGCACCGGGGAGCTGTTTTTT. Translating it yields CSARDLGTGELFF.

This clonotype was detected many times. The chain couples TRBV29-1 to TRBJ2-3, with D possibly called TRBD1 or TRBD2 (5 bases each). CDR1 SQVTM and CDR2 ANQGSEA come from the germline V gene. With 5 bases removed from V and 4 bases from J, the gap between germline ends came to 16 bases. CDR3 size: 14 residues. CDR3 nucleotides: TGCAGCGTTAAGACACCCTCGGGGCCAGATACGCAGTATTTT. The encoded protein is CSVKTPSGPDTQYF.

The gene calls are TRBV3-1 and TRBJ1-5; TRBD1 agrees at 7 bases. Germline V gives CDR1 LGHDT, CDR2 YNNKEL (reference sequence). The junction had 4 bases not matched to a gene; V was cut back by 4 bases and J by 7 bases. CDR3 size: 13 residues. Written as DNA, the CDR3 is TGTGCCAGCAGCCCCTCAGGGGGACAGCCCCAGCATTTT. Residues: CASSPSGGQPQHF.